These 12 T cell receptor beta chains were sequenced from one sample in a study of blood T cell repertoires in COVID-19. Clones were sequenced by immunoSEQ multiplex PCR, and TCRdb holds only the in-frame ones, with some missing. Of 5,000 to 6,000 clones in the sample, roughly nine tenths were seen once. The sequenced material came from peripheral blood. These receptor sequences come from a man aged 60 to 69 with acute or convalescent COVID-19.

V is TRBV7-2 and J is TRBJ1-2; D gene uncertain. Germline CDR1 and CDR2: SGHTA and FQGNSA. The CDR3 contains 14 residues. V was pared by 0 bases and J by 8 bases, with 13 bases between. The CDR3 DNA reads TGTGCCAGCAGCTTAGCGACGAGGGAGAAAGGCTACACCTTC. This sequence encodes CASSLATREKGYTF.

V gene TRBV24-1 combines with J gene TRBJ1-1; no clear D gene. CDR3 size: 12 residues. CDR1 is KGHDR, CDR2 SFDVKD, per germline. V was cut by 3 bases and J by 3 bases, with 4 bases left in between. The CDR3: CATSDPDTEAFF. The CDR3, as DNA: TGTGCCACCAGTGATCCAGACACTGAAGCTTTCTTT.

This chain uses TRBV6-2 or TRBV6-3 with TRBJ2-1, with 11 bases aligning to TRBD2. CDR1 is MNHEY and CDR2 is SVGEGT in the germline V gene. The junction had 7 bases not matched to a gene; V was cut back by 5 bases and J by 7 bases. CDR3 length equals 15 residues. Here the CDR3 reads CASSLGTSGGNEQFF. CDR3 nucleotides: TGTGCCAGCAGTCTGGGGACTAGCGGTGGGAATGAGCAGTTCTTC.

In DNA, the CDR3 is TGCGCCAGCAGCCCCAAGAGGGCTAGCGGGACTAGCTCCTACAATGAGCAGTTCTTC. Its protein is CASSPKRASGTSSYNEQFF. The gene calls are TRBV4-1 and TRBJ2-1, with 9 bases aligning to TRBD2. The CDR3 loop spans 19 amino acids. The V gene's germline CDR1 is MGHRA and CDR2 YSYEKL. Losses at the gene ends were 4 bases for V and 0 bases for J; bases not matched to a gene: 13.

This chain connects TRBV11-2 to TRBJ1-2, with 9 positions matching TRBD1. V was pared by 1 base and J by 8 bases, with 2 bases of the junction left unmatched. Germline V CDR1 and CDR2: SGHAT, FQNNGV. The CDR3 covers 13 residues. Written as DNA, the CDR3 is TGTGCCAGCAGCTTAGGGACAGGGGCCGGCTACACCTTC. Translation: CASSLGTGAGYTF.

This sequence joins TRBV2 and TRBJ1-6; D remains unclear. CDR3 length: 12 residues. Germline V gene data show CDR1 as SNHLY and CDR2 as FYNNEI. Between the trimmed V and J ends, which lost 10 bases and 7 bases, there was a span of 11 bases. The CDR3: CATRGMNSPLHF. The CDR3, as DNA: TGTGCCACCCGCGGCATGAATTCACCCCTCCACTTT.

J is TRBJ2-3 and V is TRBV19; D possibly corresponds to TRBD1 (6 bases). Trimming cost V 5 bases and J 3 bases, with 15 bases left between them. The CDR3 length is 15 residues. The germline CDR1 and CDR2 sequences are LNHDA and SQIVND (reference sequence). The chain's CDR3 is CASSARDIGTDTQYF. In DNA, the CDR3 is TGTGCCAGTAGTGCCCGGGACATTGGAACAGATACGCAGTATTTT. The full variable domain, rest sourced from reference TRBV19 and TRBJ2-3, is DGGITQSPKYLFRKEGQNVTLSCEQNLNHDAMYWYRQDPGQGLRLIYYSQIVNDFQKGDIAEGYSVSREKKESFPLTVTSAQKNPTAFYLCASSARDIGTDTQYFGPGTRLTVL.

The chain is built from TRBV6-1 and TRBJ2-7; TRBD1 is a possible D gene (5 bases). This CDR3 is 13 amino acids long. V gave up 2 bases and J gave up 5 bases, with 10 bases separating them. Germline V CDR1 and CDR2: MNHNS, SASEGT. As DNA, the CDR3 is TGTGCCAGCAGTGAATTTGGGGCCCACGAGCAGTACGTC. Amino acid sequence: CASSEFGAHEQYV.

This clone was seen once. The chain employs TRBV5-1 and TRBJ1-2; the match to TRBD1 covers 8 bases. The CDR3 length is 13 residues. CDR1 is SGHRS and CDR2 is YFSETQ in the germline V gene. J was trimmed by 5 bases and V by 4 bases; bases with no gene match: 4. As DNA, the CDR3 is TGCGCCAGCAGCGCGCAGGGGGCTTATGGCTACACCTTC. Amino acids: CASSAQGAYGYTF.

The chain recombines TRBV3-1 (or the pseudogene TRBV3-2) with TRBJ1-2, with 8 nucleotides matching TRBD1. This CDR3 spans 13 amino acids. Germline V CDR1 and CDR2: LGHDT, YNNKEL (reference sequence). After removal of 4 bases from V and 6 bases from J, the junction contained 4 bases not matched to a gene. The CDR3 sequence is CASSLGQGNGYTF. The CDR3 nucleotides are TGTGCCAGCAGCCTAGGACAGGGTAATGGCTACACCTTC.

This CDR3 reads CASSRASGREHTDTQYF. As DNA, the CDR3 is TGTGCCAGCAGCCGTGCGTCCGGGCGGGAGCACACAGATACGCAGTATTTT. This chain connects TRBV7-9 to TRBJ2-3; 7 nucleotides agree with TRBD2. Germline lookup yields CDR1 SEHNR and CDR2 FQNEAQ (reference sequence). After removal of 5 bases from V and 2 bases from J, the junction contained 13 bases not matched to a gene. The CDR3 is made up of 17 amino acids.

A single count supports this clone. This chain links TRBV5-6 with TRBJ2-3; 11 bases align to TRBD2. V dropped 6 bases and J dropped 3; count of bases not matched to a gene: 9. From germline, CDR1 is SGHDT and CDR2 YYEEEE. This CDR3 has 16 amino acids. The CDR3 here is CASTNSLAGVTDTQYF. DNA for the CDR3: TGTGCCAGCACCAACTCACTAGCGGGGGTTACAGATACGCAGTATTTT.